Listed below are T cell receptor beta chains from one sample, sequenced in a study of control samples from healthy donors and cancer patients. Sequenced by immunoSEQ multiplex PCR; TCRdb stores in-frame clones only, minus some. The table includes some 190,000 clones, about 91% detected once. Source material: blood. These receptors all stem from a man aged 25 to 40 in good health. Each CDR3 is given with its conserved first and last residue. D genes are given only for firm matches. Clone size is stated in some rows and not others, as once, few, many or a class when expanded.

TRBD2,NA,TRBV19,TRBJ2-3,CASRPEGGLAGGPASTDTQYF,TGTGCCAGTAGACCCGAAGGGGGACTAGCGGGGGGGCCGGCTAGCACAGATACGCAGTATTTT
NA,NA,TRBV29-1,TRBJ1-4,CSAGSHNEKLFF,TGCAGCGCTGGTAGTCATAATGAAAAACTGTTTTTT
NA,NA,TRBV3-1/TRBV3-2,TRBJ1-6,CASSPDWGASSPLHF,TGTGCCAGCAGCCCCGACTGGGGGGCTTCTTCACCCCTCCACTTT
TRBD1,many,TRBV29-1,TRBJ1-4,CSAGQGLATNEKLFF,TGCAGCGCCGGACAGGGTTTAGCAACTAATGAAAAACTGTTTTTT
NA,once,TRBV2,TRBJ1-2,CASKGGAQYGYTF,TGTGCCAGCAAGGGGGGGGCCCAATATGGCTACACCTTC
NA,NA,TRBV4-2,TRBJ2-7,CASSQGTSSYEQYF,TGTGCCAGCAGCCAAGGGACCAGCTCCTACGAGCAGTACTTC
NA,NA,TRBV6-5,TRBJ1-3,CASNNGQHSGNTIYF,TGTGCCAGCAATAACGGACAGCACTCTGGAAACACCATATATTTT
NA,NA,TRBV5-1,TRBJ2-2,CASSLTTPNTGELFF,TGCGCCAGCAGCTTGACAACACCGAACACCGGGGAGCTGTTTTTT
NA,NA,TRBV5-1,TRBJ1-4,CASSSGESNEKLFF,TGCGCCAGCAGCTCCGGGGAATCTAATGAAAAACTGTTTTTT
NA,once,TRBV7-2,TRBJ1-2,CASSPDRYGYTF,TGTGCCAGCAGCCCGGACAGATATGGCTACACCTTC
NA,NA,TRBV6-5,TRBJ2-2,CASTGRGRGAGELFF,TGTGCCAGCACCGGTCGGGGGCGCGGGGCCGGGGAGCTGTTTTTT
NA,NA,TRBV21-1,TRBJ1-2,CASSKARLVTGDGYTF,TGTGCCAGCAGCAAAGCGCGGTTAGTCACAGGGGATGGCTACACCTTC
TRBD1,NA,TRBV3-1/TRBV3-2,TRBJ1-6,CASRLSRQGAVDSPLHF,TGTGCCAGCAGGCTATCTCGACAGGGGGCGGTGGATTCACCCCTCCACTTT
NA,NA,TRBV7-2,TRBJ2-1,CASSFRPGSYNEQFF,TGTGCCAGCTCCTTCCGCCCCGGCTCCTACAATGAGCAGTTCTTC
TRBD2,NA,TRBV5-6,TRBJ2-7,CASSMPAGPPYEQYF,TGTGCCAGCAGCATGCCAGCGGGGCCTCCCTACGAGCAGTACTTC
TRBD1,NA,TRBV7-2,TRBJ1-2,CASSLANPGQGARAYGYTF,TGTGCCAGCAGCTTAGCGAATCCGGGACAGGGGGCGCGGGCATATGGCTACACCTTC
NA,NA,TRBV7-9,TRBJ1-2,CASSPRQFTTNYGYTF,TGTGCCAGCAGCCCAAGACAGTTTACTACGAACTATGGCTACACCTTC
TRBD2,NA,TRBV5-8,TRBJ2-3,CASSLAAGRVTDTQYF,TGTGCCAGCAGCTTGGCGGCAGGGAGGGTCACAGATACGCAGTATTTT
NA,NA,TRBV19,TRBJ1-4,CASSVRLGGNEKLFF,TGTGCCAGTAGTGTGCGACTTGGAGGAAACGAAAAACTGTTTTTT
NA,NA,TRBV5-4,TRBJ2-1,CASSPESYNEQFF,TGTGCCAGCAGCCCTGAGTCCTACAATGAGCAGTTCTTC